One T cell receptor beta chain is described in this entry. This sample was included in a study of technical replicates of blood from a handful of donors. This CDR3 is 14 amino acids long. The junction had 9 bases not matched to a gene; V was cut back by 6 bases and J by 7 bases. Germline loops: CDR1 SQVTM, CDR2 ANQGSEA. Libraries were prepared by immunoSEQ multiplex PCR; TCRdb keeps only in-frame clonotypes and omits some of them. The sample shows about 70,000 clones, approximately 95% of them seen only once. The sample consisted of T cells isolated from PBMCs. The chain employs TRBV29-1 and TRBJ1-1; 12 bases fit TRBD1. The TCR was taken from a human donor in good health. CDR3: CSVALGTGGNEAFF. For the CDR3, the DNA is TGCAGCGTCGCTCTTGGGACAGGGGGCAATGAAGCTTTCTTT.